These T cell receptor beta chains were read from a single sample in a study of shared clonotypes between healthy human individuals. The protocol was immunoSEQ multiplex PCR, while the TCRdb copy is restricted to in-frame clones and leaves out a portion. The sample has millions of clones; more than 85% are singletons. Sequencing input: naive CD4+ T cells from PBMCs. These receptors came from a man younger than 35 in good health. Some clones in this sample may be carry-over from other donors' samples. Each CDR3 is given with its conserved first and last residue. D genes are given only for firm matches. Clone sizes are given selectively: once, few, many, or a class where the clone is expanded.

clone size: .
V gene: TRBV19
D gene: .
J gene: TRBJ1-2
CDR3 protein: CASSTPPDGGYTF
CDR3 DNA: TGTGCCAGTAGTACACCCCCGGACGGTGGCTACACCTTC

clone size: once
V gene: TRBV28
D gene: .
J gene: TRBJ1-2
CDR3 protein: CASSPPRWGTSNYGYTF
CDR3 DNA: TGTGCCAGCAGTCCTCCCCGCTGGGGTACCTCTAACTATGGCTACACCTTC

clone size: .
V gene: TRBV7-2
D gene: TRBD1
J gene: TRBJ2-7
CDR3 protein: CASSIYGTGPYEQYF
CDR3 DNA: TGTGCCAGCAGCATATACGGGACAGGACCCTACGAGCAGTACTTC

clone size: .
V gene: TRBV12-5
D gene: .
J gene: TRBJ1-6
CDR3 protein: CASGLFTGTTVGSPLHF
CDR3 DNA: TGTGCTAGTGGTTTGTTTACCGGGACCACCGTCGGTTCACCCCTCCACTTT

clone size: .
V gene: TRBV28
D gene: .
J gene: TRBJ1-1
CDR3 protein: CASSPGSPQPPEAFF
CDR3 DNA: TGTGCCAGCAGTCCGGGCAGCCCTCAACCACCTGAAGCTTTCTTT

clone size: .
V gene: TRBV11-3
D gene: .
J gene: TRBJ2-3
CDR3 protein: CASSLDPGATHTQYF
CDR3 DNA: TGTGCCAGCAGCTTAGACCCGGGAGCCACACATACGCAGTATTTT

clone size: .
V gene: TRBV6-5
D gene: TRBD1
J gene: TRBJ1-5
CDR3 protein: CASMGLGQGARPQHF
CDR3 DNA: TGTGCCAGCATGGGCCTTGGACAGGGGGCGAGGCCCCAGCATTTT

clone size: .
V gene: TRBV19
D gene: .
J gene: TRBJ1-5
CDR3 protein: CASNRKPRGQPQHF
CDR3 DNA: TGTGCCAGTAATCGTAAGCCTCGGGGTCAGCCCCAGCATTTT

clone size: .
V gene: TRBV19
D gene: .
J gene: TRBJ1-4
CDR3 protein: CASSDTGFYELRELFF
CDR3 DNA: TGTGCCAGTAGTGACACAGGGTTCTACGAGCTGAGGGAACTGTTTTTT

clone size: .
V gene: TRBV7-6
D gene: .
J gene: TRBJ2-5
CDR3 protein: CASSLAVGILETQYF
CDR3 DNA: TGTGCCAGCAGCTTAGCGGTGGGAATTTTGGAGACCCAGTACTTC

clone size: .
V gene: TRBV5-4
D gene: .
J gene: TRBJ2-1
CDR3 protein: CASRQGLRNYNEQFF
CDR3 DNA: TGTGCCAGCAGACAGGGACTAAGGAATTACAATGAGCAGTTCTTC

clone size: .
V gene: TRBV6-4
D gene: .
J gene: TRBJ1-2
CDR3 protein: CAGGGGISGYTF
CDR3 DNA: TGTGCCGGGGGGGGCGGCATATCTGGCTACACCTTC

clone size: few
V gene: TRBV6-5
D gene: .
J gene: TRBJ1-1
CDR3 protein: CATEGGNTEAFF
CDR3 DNA: TGTGCCACCGAGGGGGGAAACACTGAAGCTTTCTTT

clone size: .
V gene: TRBV5-1
D gene: TRBD1
J gene: TRBJ2-3
CDR3 protein: CASSFGQGSADTQYF
CDR3 DNA: TGCGCCAGCAGCTTTGGACAGGGATCGGCTGATACGCAGTATTTT

clone size: .
V gene: TRBV6-1
D gene: .
J gene: TRBJ2-7
CDR3 protein: CASSVLPAADYEQYF
CDR3 DNA: TGTGCCAGCAGTGTCCTTCCAGCGGCGGACTACGAGCAGTACTTC

clone size: .
V gene: TRBV6-5
D gene: TRBD1
J gene: TRBJ1-4
CDR3 protein: CASSYQRGPREKLFF
CDR3 DNA: TGTGCCAGCAGTTACCAGAGGGGGCCCCGTGAAAAACTGTTTTTT

clone size: .
V gene: TRBV18
D gene: .
J gene: TRBJ1-1
CDR3 protein: CASSPPGHYTEAFF
CDR3 DNA: TGTGCCAGCTCACCACCAGGTCATTACACTGAAGCTTTCTTT

clone size: .
V gene: TRBV7-2
D gene: .
J gene: TRBJ2-3
CDR3 protein: CASSLDRVTDTQYF
CDR3 DNA: TGTGCCAGCAGCTTAGATAGGGTCACAGATACGCAGTATTTT

clone size: .
V gene: TRBV28
D gene: .
J gene: TRBJ2-7
CDR3 protein: CASTRPGTVWGGRPNYEQYF
CDR3 DNA: TGTGCCAGCACCCGCCCCGGGACAGTTTGGGGCGGGAGGCCGAACTACGAGCAGTACTTC

clone size: once
V gene: TRBV5-1
D gene: .
J gene: TRBJ2-7
CDR3 protein: CASSVQPPGHEQYF
CDR3 DNA: TGCGCCAGCAGCGTCCAGCCTCCTGGGCACGAGCAGTACTTC

clone size: .
V gene: TRBV7-3
D gene: .
J gene: TRBJ2-1
CDR3 protein: CASSSRDAETYNEQFF
CDR3 DNA: TGTGCCAGCAGCTCACGTGACGCGGAAACCTACAATGAGCAGTTCTTC

clone size: .
V gene: TRBV10-1
D gene: TRBD1
J gene: TRBJ2-2
CDR3 protein: CASSDAGTANTGELFF
CDR3 DNA: TGCGCCAGCAGTGATGCCGGGACAGCGAACACCGGGGAGCTGTTTTTT

clone size: .
V gene: TRBV5-6
D gene: .
J gene: TRBJ2-7
CDR3 protein: CASSVAPHEQYF
CDR3 DNA: TGTGCCAGCAGCGTCGCACCCCACGAGCAGTACTTC

clone size: .
V gene: TRBV27
D gene: .
J gene: TRBJ1-5
CDR3 protein: CASSFGGSGQPQHF
CDR3 DNA: TGTGCCAGCAGTTTTGGGGGTTCCGGTCAGCCCCAGCATTTT

clone size: once
V gene: TRBV2
D gene: .
J gene: TRBJ2-7
CDR3 protein: CASSDTGNEQYF
CDR3 DNA: TGTGCCAGCAGTGACACCGGGAACGAGCAGTACTTC

clone size: .
V gene: TRBV2
D gene: TRBD2
J gene: TRBJ2-2
CDR3 protein: CASRGTSRNTGELFF
CDR3 DNA: TGTGCCAGCAGAGGGACTAGCCGGAACACCGGGGAGCTGTTTTTT

clone size: .
V gene: TRBV2
D gene: TRBD1
J gene: TRBJ1-1
CDR3 protein: CASTKGQGATEAFF
CDR3 DNA: TGTGCCAGCACTAAGGGTCAGGGGGCTACTGAAGCTTTCTTT

clone size: .
V gene: TRBV6-5
D gene: TRBD1
J gene: TRBJ1-2
CDR3 protein: CASSYSTGAGGYTF
CDR3 DNA: TGTGCCAGCAGTTACTCAACAGGGGCTGGCGGCTACACCTTC

clone size: .
V gene: TRBV9
D gene: .
J gene: TRBJ2-2
CDR3 protein: CASSVQGTGELFF
CDR3 DNA: TGTGCCAGCAGCGTACAGGGTACCGGGGAGCTGTTTTTT

clone size: .
V gene: TRBV5-5
D gene: TRBD1
J gene: TRBJ1-5
CDR3 protein: CASSLDRGANQPQHF
CDR3 DNA: TGTGCCAGCAGCTTGGACAGGGGCGCGAATCAGCCCCAGCATTTT

clone size: once
V gene: TRBV7-2
D gene: TRBD1
J gene: TRBJ1-2
CDR3 protein: CASSTDRAYGYTF
CDR3 DNA: TGTGCCAGCAGCACGGACAGGGCGTATGGCTACACCTTC

clone size: .
V gene: TRBV5-1
D gene: TRBD1
J gene: TRBJ1-4
CDR3 protein: CASSSPGGADEKLFF
CDR3 DNA: TGCGCCAGCAGCTCCCCAGGGGGAGCTGATGAAAAACTGTTTTTT

clone size: .
V gene: TRBV4-2
D gene: TRBD2
J gene: TRBJ2-1
CDR3 protein: CASSHLKRREYIDEQFF
CDR3 DNA: TGTGCCAGCAGCCATCTAAAACGGCGGGAGTATATCGATGAGCAGTTCTTC

clone size: .
V gene: TRBV5-4
D gene: TRBD2
J gene: TRBJ2-3
CDR3 protein: CASSLGLAGGADTQYF
CDR3 DNA: TGTGCCAGCAGCTTGGGCCTAGCGGGGGGGGCAGATACGCAGTATTTT

clone size: .
V gene: TRBV2
D gene: .
J gene: TRBJ2-5
CDR3 protein: CASSVVGETQYF
CDR3 DNA: TGTGCCAGCAGTGTCGTTGGAGAGACCCAGTACTTC

clone size: .
V gene: TRBV6-6
D gene: TRBD1
J gene: TRBJ1-5
CDR3 protein: CASSFTGGNQPQHF
CDR3 DNA: TGTGCCAGCAGTTTTACAGGGGGCAATCAGCCCCAGCATTTT

clone size: .
V gene: TRBV7-2
D gene: .
J gene: TRBJ2-7
CDR3 protein: CASSQGGLYSYEQYF
CDR3 DNA: TGTGCCAGCAGCCAGGGAGGCCTCTACTCCTACGAGCAGTACTTC

clone size: .
V gene: TRBV5-4
D gene: TRBD2
J gene: TRBJ2-2
CDR3 protein: CASSLRGREGPTGELFF
CDR3 DNA: TGTGCCAGCAGCTTGCGGGGGCGGGAGGGCCCCACCGGGGAGCTGTTTTTT

clone size: .
V gene: TRBV4-1
D gene: .
J gene: TRBJ2-3
CDR3 protein: CASSQPRGSTDTQYF
CDR3 DNA: TGCGCCAGCAGCCAACCGAGGGGTAGTACAGATACGCAGTATTTT

clone size: .
V gene: TRBV15
D gene: TRBD1
J gene: TRBJ2-7
CDR3 protein: CATSRERGLNSYEQYF
CDR3 DNA: TGTGCCACCAGCAGAGAAAGGGGGCTGAACTCCTACGAGCAGTACTTC

clone size: .
V gene: TRBV30
D gene: .
J gene: TRBJ1-4
CDR3 protein: CAWSAGRPNEKLFF
CDR3 DNA: TGTGCCTGGAGTGCGGGACGGCCTAATGAAAAACTGTTTTTT

clone size: .
V gene: TRBV6-4
D gene: .
J gene: TRBJ1-2
CDR3 protein: CASHDVSYGYTF
CDR3 DNA: TGTGCCAGCCACGACGTTAGCTATGGCTACACCTTC

clone size: .
V gene: TRBV2
D gene: .
J gene: TRBJ2-6
CDR3 protein: CASSEDRAGANVLTF
CDR3 DNA: TGTGCCAGCAGTGAAGACAGGGCTGGGGCCAACGTCCTGACTTTC

clone size: .
V gene: TRBV29-1
D gene: TRBD2
J gene: TRBJ2-3
CDR3 protein: CSVGTSGRATTDTQYF
CDR3 DNA: TGCAGCGTGGGGACTAGCGGGAGGGCCACGACAGATACGCAGTATTTT

clone size: .
V gene: TRBV4-2
D gene: TRBD2
J gene: TRBJ2-2
CDR3 protein: CASSQDAGGTGELFF
CDR3 DNA: TGTGCCAGCAGCCAAGATGCGGGAGGCACCGGGGAGCTGTTTTTT

clone size: .
V gene: TRBV4-1
D gene: .
J gene: TRBJ1-4
CDR3 protein: CASRNRVANEKLFF
CDR3 DNA: TGCGCCAGCAGGAACAGGGTTGCTAATGAAAAACTGTTTTTT

clone size: .
V gene: TRBV18
D gene: .
J gene: TRBJ1-3
CDR3 protein: CASSRKGEPGNTIYF
CDR3 DNA: TGTGCCAGCTCCCGCAAGGGGGAACCTGGAAACACCATATATTTT

clone size: .
V gene: TRBV18
D gene: .
J gene: TRBJ2-3
CDR3 protein: CASSPGEGWQYF
CDR3 DNA: TGTGCCAGCTCACCAGGTGAGGGGTGGCAGTATTTT

clone size: .
V gene: TRBV19
D gene: .
J gene: TRBJ1-2
CDR3 protein: CASSILDSDGYTF
CDR3 DNA: TGTGCCAGTAGTATTCTGGACAGCGACGGCTACACCTTC

clone size: once
V gene: TRBV28
D gene: TRBD1
J gene: TRBJ1-2
CDR3 protein: CATRTGVGYGYTF
CDR3 DNA: TGTGCCACACGGACAGGGGTGGGCTATGGCTACACCTTC

clone size: .
V gene: TRBV7-9
D gene: TRBD1
J gene: TRBJ1-1
CDR3 protein: CAGKESGGTEAFF
CDR3 DNA: TGTGCCGGTAAAGAGTCAGGGGGCACTGAAGCTTTCTTT

clone size: .
V gene: TRBV25-1
D gene: .
J gene: TRBJ2-7
CDR3 protein: CASSQTGTYEQYF
CDR3 DNA: TGTGCCAGCAGTCAAACAGGGACCTACGAGCAGTACTTC

clone size: .
V gene: TRBV2
D gene: .
J gene: TRBJ2-7
CDR3 protein: CASRLVGVSYEQYF
CDR3 DNA: TGTGCCAGCAGATTAGTGGGTGTCTCCTACGAGCAGTACTTC

clone size: once
V gene: TRBV4-3
D gene: .
J gene: TRBJ2-6
CDR3 protein: CASSQTHDRSGANVLTF
CDR3 DNA: TGCGCCAGCAGCCAAACGCACGACAGGTCTGGGGCCAACGTCCTGACTTTC

clone size: .
V gene: TRBV5-4
D gene: .
J gene: TRBJ2-5
CDR3 protein: CASSRQWGGTLETQYF
CDR3 DNA: TGTGCCAGCAGCCGGCAATGGGGCGGGACCCTAGAGACCCAGTACTTC